This T cell receptor beta chain was sequenced in a study of T cells in Graves' hyperthyroidism and ophthalmopathy. Overall study context: Before any treatment, at initial diagnosis, peripheral blood was collected.

This clonotype was recorded many times. Antigen unknown. The study collected blood at first hyperthyroidism diagnosis, before any ophthalmopathy symptoms arose. Fresh peripheral blood, 10 ml, was the source of the PBMCs. Study findings and constraints: Most thyroid clonotypes expanded above 0.001 were also detected in blood.

Authors of the study amplified TCR beta CDR3 regions from RNA transcripts. When the TCR CDR3 underwent first-round RT-PCR, the HTBI primer set was used. TCRdb re-called the multiplex PCR reads with MiXCR, one entry per CDR3 protein. The top ten clones hold around 21% of a sample with some 400,000 distinct CDR3 sequences, less than 15% of them seen once. The TCR originated in a man aged 30-40 years with Graves' hyperthyroidism that later progressed to Graves' ophthalmopathy. Sequenced: blood.

The CDR3 protein is CASSFTGTGLGVTGELFF. The CDR3 DNA sequence: TGTGCCAGCAGCTTCACCGGGACAGGGCTGGGTGTGACCGGGGAGCTGTTTTTT. J is TRBJ2-2 and V is TRBV7-8; the match to TRBD1 covers 9 bases. V shed 3 bases and J 5 bases; nucleotides not matched to a gene: 13. The CDR3 contains 18 residues. CDR1 SGHVS and CDR2 FQNEAQ come from the germline V gene.